This entry features one T cell receptor (beta chain) sequence. This sample is drawn from a study of shared clonotypes between healthy human individuals. This table comes from immunoSEQ multiplex PCR, and its TCRdb copy is limited to in-frame clones, with some not included. The table lists some 980,000 clones, approximately 76% of them singletons. Germline lookup yields CDR1 ENHRY and CDR2 SYGVKD. V trimming: 8 bases; J trimming: 2 bases; junction bases outside the gene matches: 6. The CDR3 is 14 residues long. The chain carries TRBV10-3 and TRBJ2-7; 10 bases fit TRBD1. This clonotype was sampled from a man between 18 and 29 years old in good health. The sequencing sample was made of memory CD4+ T cells sorted from blood. Subset specified: CD45RA-negative fraction. The CDR3 sequence: CAIGGQGTTYEQYF. The CDR3 coding sequence is TGTGCCATCGGGGGACAGGGGACCACCTACGAGCAGTACTTC.